A selection of T cell receptor beta chains follows, all from one sample in a study of patients and donors after allogeneic stem cell transplantation. Using its own MiXCR run on the RT-PCR reads, TCRdb lists one record per CDR3 protein. The table lists approximately 170,000 distinct CDR3 sequences, approximately 24% of them singletons. Sequenced material: blood, either unsorted or a sorted T cell fraction (not recorded which). The receptor source for this set is a human donor who was either an allogeneic HSCT recipient or a stem cell or donor lymphocyte infusion donor (not recorded which). It is not recorded whose cells these are; they may come from a transplant donor. The CDR3 runs from the conserved cysteine through the conserved F or W. The order of the fields is clone size, V gene, J gene, D gene, CDR3 DNA, CDR3 protein. A D gene is named only where the DNA matches it firmly. Clone size is given for some rows only: seen once, a few or many times, or a class if the clone is expanded.

>few|TRBV20-1|TRBJ2-1|TRBD2
TGCAGTGCTAGAGGAGACCTAGCGGCCAGCTCCTACAATGAGCAGTTCTTC
CSARGDLAASSYNEQFF
>few|TRBV20-1|TRBJ2-7|.
TGCAGTGCTAGAGCGGCTAGAGGCTCCTACGAGCAGTACTTC
CSARAARGSYEQYF
>.|TRBV12-5|TRBJ2-5|.
TGTGCTAGTGGTTTGATAGAGACCCAGTACTTC
CASGLIETQYF
>.|TRBV5-1|TRBJ1-5|TRBD1
TGCGCCAGCAGCTTGCATGCCAGGGGGGGCAATCAGCCCCAGCATTTT
CASSLHARGGNQPQHF
>few|TRBV27|TRBJ1-5|.
TGTGCCAGCAGTCCTGGACAGCTAGTCAATCAGCCCCAGCATTTT
CASSPGQLVNQPQHF
>.|TRBV21-1|TRBJ1-1|.
TGTGCCAGCAGCAATGAGGGACCTGACACTGAAGCTTTCTTT
CASSNEGPDTEAFF
>few|TRBV24-1|TRBJ1-1|TRBD1
TGTGCCACTCAGGGGGCCGATAACACTGAAGCTTTCTTT
CATQGADNTEAFF
>many|TRBV29-1|TRBJ1-1|TRBD1
TGCAGCGGTTTATTGGGGACAGCCAACACTGAAGCTTTCTTT
CSGLLGTANTEAFF
>.|TRBV6-2/TRBV6-3|TRBJ2-5|TRBD2
TGTGCCAGCAGTTACGGGGGACTAGCAGAGACCCAGTACTTC
CASSYGGLAETQYF
>.|TRBV7-2|TRBJ1-5|TRBD1
TGTGCCAGCAGCTTCCCGATCGGGACAGGGAATAATCAGCCCCAGCATTTT
CASSFPIGTGNNQPQHF
>.|TRBV24-1|TRBJ2-5|.
TGTGCCACCAGTGATTCGGAAAAAGAGACCCAGTACTTC
CATSDSEKETQYF
>.|TRBV20-1|TRBJ2-3|.
TGCAGTGCCTTTCCGGGGGCCGGGACAGATACGCAGTATTTT
CSAFPGAGTDTQYF
>.|TRBV6-1|TRBJ1-4|TRBD1
TGTGCCAGCAGGAGGGGAGGACAGGTTGCAACTAATGAAAAACTGTTTTTT
CASRRGGQVATNEKLFF
>.|TRBV7-3|TRBJ1-2|.
TGTGCCAGGATATTAGACCTGGTCGGGGGCTACACCTTC
CARILDLVGGYTF
>.|TRBV3-1|TRBJ2-3|TRBD1
TGTGCCAGCAGCCACCACAGGGGCCTTCGGACGGATACGCAGTATTTT
CASSHHRGLRTDTQYF
>.|TRBV6-4|TRBJ2-1|.
TGTGCCAGCAGTGACTCGACTAGGACCGATGAGCAGTTCTTC
CASSDSTRTDEQFF
>.|TRBV19|TRBJ1-1|.
TGTGCCAGTAGTCAACAGGGTGGGATCGACACTGAAGCTTTCTTT
CASSQQGGIDTEAFF
>.|TRBV4-2|TRBJ2-7|TRBD2
TGTGCCAGCAGCTACAAGTTTTCGCGACTAGCGGGCCACGAGCAGTACTTC
CASSYKFSRLAGHEQYF
>.|TRBV3-1|TRBJ2-2|.
TGTGCCAGCAGCCGTTATCCGGGACTGGACAACACCGGGGAGCTGTTTTTT
CASSRYPGLDNTGELFF
>few|TRBV29-1|TRBJ2-3|TRBD2
TGCAGCGCAAGACTAGCGGGGGTCACAGATACGCAGTATTTT
CSARLAGVTDTQYF
>.|TRBV12-3/TRBV12-4|TRBJ1-2|TRBD1
TGTGCCAGCAGTCCCCGCGGGACAGGGGGCAAGGCGGCCGGCTACACCTTC
CASSPRGTGGKAAGYTF
>.|TRBV27|TRBJ2-6|.
TGTGCCAGCAGTTTGGAGGGGGCCTCTGGGGCCAACGTCCTGACTTTC
CASSLEGASGANVLTF
>.|TRBV10-3|TRBJ2-7|.
TGTGCCATCAGGTCAGGGGTCCCCTACGAGCAGTACTTC
CAIRSGVPYEQYF
>few|TRBV30|TRBJ2-3|.
TGTGCCTGGAGTACCACTACAGATACGCAGTATTTT
CAWSTTTDTQYF
>.|TRBV20-1|TRBJ2-1|TRBD2
TGCAGTGCTAGAGGGCTGAAGGCGGGAGGCATTTACAATGAGCAGTTCTTC
CSARGLKAGGIYNEQFF
>.|TRBV12-3/TRBV12-4|TRBJ1-2|.
TGTGCCAGCAGCCCTCTTCTTGTATCCCTACTGGGAGCTAACTATGGCTACACCTTC
CASSPLLVSLLGANYGYTF
>.|TRBV27|TRBJ1-1|.
TGTGCCAGCAGTTTATTGCGACACTTGAACACTGAAGCTTTCTTT
CASSLLRHLNTEAFF
>few|TRBV12-3/TRBV12-4|TRBJ1-1|.
TGTGCCAGCACCTCAACCAGGGGTAAGGGAAACACTGAAGCTTTCTTT
CASTSTRGKGNTEAFF
>many|TRBV4-1|TRBJ1-1|.
TGCGCCAGCAGCCTCCGGGACGTATCGAACACTGAAGCTTTCTTT
CASSLRDVSNTEAFF